A selection of T cell receptor beta chains follows, all from one sample in a study of blood T cell repertoires in COVID-19. Data came from immunoSEQ multiplex PCR; TCRdb stores just in-frame clones and leaves some out. The sample includes roughly 300,000 clones, 90% of them seen just once. The material sequenced was PBMCs or T cells enriched from blood (not recorded which). Every receptor here comes from a woman aged 30 to 39 who had recovered from COVID-19. The CDR3 runs from the conserved cysteine through the conserved F or W. A D gene is named only where the DNA matches it firmly. A clone size is listed for some rows: how often the clone was seen (once, few, many), or a class if it is expanded.

v_call	j_call	d_call	clone_size	cdr3_aa	cdr3_nt
TRBV5-4	TRBJ2-7	TRBD1	NA	CASSETGGSPSGF	TGTGCCAGCAGCGAGACAGGGGGGTCTCCCTCGGGCTTC
TRBV28	TRBJ2-1	NA	once	CASSPIGEARNEQFF	TGTGCCAGCAGTCCCATAGGGGAGGCCCGCAATGAGCAGTTCTTC
TRBV19	TRBJ2-1	TRBD2	NA	CASSSSGSSGGEQFF	TGTGCCAGTAGTAGTAGCGGGAGCTCGGGCGGTGAGCAGTTCTTC
TRBV29-1	TRBJ1-3	NA	once	CSGRVGDGSGNTIYF	TGCAGCGGGAGGGTGGGCGATGGGTCTGGAAACACCATATATTTT
TRBV10-3	TRBJ2-7	NA	NA	CAIRPLDGSYEQYF	TGTGCCATCAGACCACTTGACGGGTCCTACGAGCAGTACTTC
TRBV4-3	TRBJ1-1	NA	NA	CASSQTLSNTEAFF	TGCGCCAGCAGCCAAACTTTATCGAACACTGAAGCTTTCTTT
TRBV5-1	TRBJ1-1	NA	NA	CASSLQTGNTEAFF	TGCGCCAGCAGCTTACAGACCGGGAACACTGAAGCTTTCTTT
TRBV30	TRBJ2-1	NA	once	CAWSARDEQFF	TGTGCCTGGAGTGCTCGAGATGAGCAGTTCTTC
TRBV18	TRBJ2-1	TRBD2	NA	CASSPPGLAGGLQNEQFF	TGTGCCAGCTCACCGCCTGGCCTAGCGGGAGGGCTTCAAAATGAGCAGTTCTTC
TRBV30	TRBJ2-5	NA	NA	CAWSVLTGLSETQYF	TGTGCCTGGAGTGTACTTACAGGGCTATCGGAGACCCAGTACTTC
TRBV19	TRBJ2-5	NA	once	CASSIDKRREQYF	TGTGCCAGTAGTATAGATAAGAGGCGGGAACAGTACTTC
TRBV5-6	TRBJ2-3	TRBD2	NA	CASSLLAGGPPLRDTQYF	TGTGCCAGCAGCTTGCTGGCGGGAGGGCCCCCTCTTAGGGATACGCAGTATTTT
TRBV27	TRBJ2-7	NA	NA	CASSSGTTTYEQYF	TGTGCCAGCAGTTCCGGGACAACAACCTACGAGCAGTACTTC
TRBV9	TRBJ2-2	NA	NA	CASSTSHGQSGELFF	TGTGCCAGCAGCACCTCCCACGGACAGTCCGGGGAGCTGTTTTTT
TRBV5-5	TRBJ2-7	TRBD2	NA	CASSIGLANTYEQYF	TGTGCCAGCAGCATCGGACTAGCCAACACCTACGAGCAGTACTTC
TRBV2	TRBJ1-1	NA	NA	CASSAPSEGYTEAFF	TGTGCCAGCAGTGCCCCGTCGGAGGGGTACACTGAAGCTTTCTTT
TRBV24-1	TRBJ2-7	NA	NA	CATSDPTSPYEQYF	TGTGCCACCAGTGACCCGACTAGTCCCTACGAGCAGTACTTC
TRBV28	TRBJ1-5	TRBD1	NA	CASIGQGAGQPQHF	TGTGCCAGCATTGGACAGGGGGCAGGCCAGCCCCAGCATTTT
TRBV6-5	TRBJ2-7	TRBD2	NA	CASSYGGGDEQYF	TGTGCCAGCAGTTACGGCGGGGGGGACGAGCAGTACTTC
TRBV5-4	TRBJ2-7	TRBD1	NA	CASSLESQGANEQYF	TGTGCCAGCAGCTTGGAATCGCAGGGGGCGAACGAGCAGTACTTC
TRBV5-4	TRBJ2-5	TRBD2	NA	CASSSGTSGRIQETQYF	TGTGCCAGCAGCTCAGGGACTAGCGGGAGGATCCAAGAGACCCAGTACTTC
TRBV5-4	TRBJ2-7	TRBD1	NA	CASSYAPGQGAREQYF	TGTGCCAGCAGCTACGCGCCGGGACAGGGGGCGCGGGAGCAGTACTTC
TRBV9	TRBJ2-7	TRBD1	NA	CASSVAPNGQGRSYEQYF	TGTGCCAGCAGCGTGGCCCCTAACGGACAGGGTAGGTCCTACGAGCAGTACTTC
TRBV7-2	TRBJ1-1	NA	NA	CASSTSVWGRGPRTEAFF	TGTGCCAGCAGCACCAGTGTGTGGGGAAGGGGTCCGAGGACTGAAGCTTTCTTT
TRBV4-3	TRBJ2-1	TRBD2	NA	CASSQGRITGTSGDNEQFF	TGCGCCAGCAGCCAAGGACGCATAACCGGGACTAGCGGGGACAATGAGCAGTTCTTC
TRBV4-1	TRBJ1-4	TRBD1	NA	CASSQEPGQGASNEKLFF	TGCGCCAGCAGCCAAGAACCGGGACAGGGGGCGAGTAATGAAAAACTGTTTTTT
TRBV7-8	TRBJ2-6	TRBD1	once	CASSFNRDRAGANVLTF	TGTGCCAGCAGCTTTAACCGGGACAGGGCTGGGGCCAACGTCCTGACTTTC
TRBV7-2	TRBJ2-7	TRBD1	NA	CASSFPGQGSTNEQYF	TGTGCCAGCAGCTTCCCGGGACAGGGATCGACGAACGAGCAGTACTTC
TRBV4-2	TRBJ1-1	NA	NA	CASSLEGGNTEAFF	TGTGCCAGCAGCCTGGAGGGAGGGAACACTGAAGCTTTCTTT
TRBV10-1	TRBJ2-1	TRBD1	NA	CASSDPGDRLRNEQFF	TGCGCCAGCAGTGACCCCGGGGACAGGCTAAGGAATGAGCAGTTCTTC
TRBV27	TRBJ2-7	TRBD1	NA	CASSPPDRATYEQYF	TGTGCCAGCAGTCCGCCCGACAGGGCTACCTACGAGCAGTACTTC
TRBV10-3	TRBJ2-1	TRBD1	once	CAISLDRATYNEQFF	TGTGCCATCAGCTTAGACAGGGCCACCTACAATGAGCAGTTCTTC
TRBV5-6	TRBJ1-6	TRBD1	NA	CASSRDRKNSPLHF	TGTGCCAGCAGCCGGGACAGAAAGAATTCACCCCTCCACTTT
TRBV11-3	TRBJ1-1	NA	NA	CASSHAVDTEAFF	TGTGCCAGCAGCCACGCAGTGGACACTGAAGCTTTCTTT
TRBV5-1	TRBJ2-2	NA	NA	CASSLTTGPREGELFF	TGCGCCAGCAGCTTGACAACCGGGCCCCGGGAGGGGGAGCTGTTTTTT
TRBV7-2	TRBJ2-3	TRBD2	NA	CASSPLAGGPTDTQYF	TGTGCCAGCAGCCCGCTAGCGGGAGGGCCCACAGATACGCAGTATTTT
TRBV5-1	TRBJ1-2	TRBD1	NA	CASSSGQLNYGYTF	TGCGCCAGCAGCTCGGGACAGCTTAACTATGGCTACACCTTC
TRBV7-2	TRBJ1-2	TRBD1	NA	CASSFGTGGRGYTF	TGTGCCAGCAGCTTCGGGACAGGCGGACGGGGCTACACCTTC
TRBV4-3	TRBJ2-7	NA	once	CASSQDRGAEQYF	TGCGCCAGCAGCCAAGATCGGGGGGCCGAGCAGTACTTC
TRBV30	TRBJ2-6	TRBD2	NA	CAWRTAGSSGANVLTF	TGTGCCTGGAGGACAGCGGGGAGCTCTGGGGCCAACGTCCTGACTTTC
TRBV9	TRBJ2-2	TRBD2	NA	CASSTGTSGVGELFF	TGTGCCAGCAGCACCGGGACTAGCGGAGTCGGGGAGCTGTTTTTT
TRBV10-2	TRBJ2-1	NA	NA	CASSEGSGGSYNEQFF	TGCGCCAGCAGTGAGGGTAGCGGAGGCTCCTACAATGAGCAGTTCTTC